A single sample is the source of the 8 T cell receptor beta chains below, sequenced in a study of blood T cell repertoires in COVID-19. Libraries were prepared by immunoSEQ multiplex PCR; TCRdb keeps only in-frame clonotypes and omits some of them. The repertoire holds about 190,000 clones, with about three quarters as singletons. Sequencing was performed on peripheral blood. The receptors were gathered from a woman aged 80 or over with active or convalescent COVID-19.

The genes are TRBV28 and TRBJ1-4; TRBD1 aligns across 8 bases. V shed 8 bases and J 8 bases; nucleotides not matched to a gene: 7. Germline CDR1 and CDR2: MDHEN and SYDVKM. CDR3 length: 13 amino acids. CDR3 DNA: TGTGCCAGCTGGGCAGGGGGCGGAGAAAAACTGTTTTTT. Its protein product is CASWAGGGEKLFF.

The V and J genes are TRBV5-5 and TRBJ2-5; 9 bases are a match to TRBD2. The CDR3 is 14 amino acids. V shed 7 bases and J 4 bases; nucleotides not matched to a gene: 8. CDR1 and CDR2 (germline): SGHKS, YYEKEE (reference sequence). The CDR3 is CASLDLAGLETQYF. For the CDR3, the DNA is TGTGCCAGCCTCGATCTAGCGGGGCTAGAGACCCAGTACTTC.

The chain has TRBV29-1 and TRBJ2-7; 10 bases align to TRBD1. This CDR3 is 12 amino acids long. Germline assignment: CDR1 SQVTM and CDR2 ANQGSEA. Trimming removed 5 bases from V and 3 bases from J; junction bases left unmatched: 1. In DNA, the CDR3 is TGCAGCGTTAGGACAGGGGGCTACGAGCAGTACTTC. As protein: CSVRTGGYEQYF.

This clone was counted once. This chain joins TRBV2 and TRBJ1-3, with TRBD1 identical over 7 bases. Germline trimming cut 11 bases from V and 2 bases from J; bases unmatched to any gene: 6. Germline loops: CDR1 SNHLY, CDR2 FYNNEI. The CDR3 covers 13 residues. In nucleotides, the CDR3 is TGTGCCTCGGGTCAGGGGGCTGGAAACACCATATATTTT. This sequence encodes CASGQGAGNTIYF.

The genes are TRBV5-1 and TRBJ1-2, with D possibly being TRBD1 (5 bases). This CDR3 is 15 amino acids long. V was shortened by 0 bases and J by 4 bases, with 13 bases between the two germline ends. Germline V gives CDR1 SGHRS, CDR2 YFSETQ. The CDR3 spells CASSLVRRGSYGYTF. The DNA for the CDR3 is TGCGCCAGCAGCTTGGTACGGCGGGGGAGCTATGGCTACACCTTC.

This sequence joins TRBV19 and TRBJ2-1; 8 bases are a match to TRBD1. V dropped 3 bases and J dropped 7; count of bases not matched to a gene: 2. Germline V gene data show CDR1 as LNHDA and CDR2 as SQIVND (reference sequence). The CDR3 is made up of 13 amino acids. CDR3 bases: TGTGCCAGTAGTATTGACAGGGGTAATGAGCAGTTCTTC. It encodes CASSIDRGNEQFF.

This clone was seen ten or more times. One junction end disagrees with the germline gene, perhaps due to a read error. The CDR3 spells CASSLERGSSNEQFF. Here the CDR3 DNA reads TGTGCCAGCAGTTTAGAAAGGGGATCGAGCAATGAGCAGTTCTTC. This rearrangement joins TRBV11-2 to TRBJ2-1, with TRBD1 as a possible D gene (5 bases). Germline CDR1 reads SGHAT; CDR2 reads FQNNGV. The CDR3 loop spans 15 amino acids.

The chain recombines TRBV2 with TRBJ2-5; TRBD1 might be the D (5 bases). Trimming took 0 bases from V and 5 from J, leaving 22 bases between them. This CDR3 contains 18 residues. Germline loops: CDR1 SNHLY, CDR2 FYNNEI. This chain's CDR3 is CASSEALGAAQDRETQYF. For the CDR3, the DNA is TGTGCCAGCAGTGAAGCGCTTGGGGCAGCCCAAGACCGGGAGACCCAGTACTTC.